Sequencing of this T cell receptor (beta chain) was carried out in a study of blood T cell repertoires in COVID-19. About the research overall: Samples representing acute and convalescent COVID-19 were sourced from the United States, Italy and Spain. T cells, B-cell-depleted T cells, or PBMCs supplied cDNA or gDNA.

Participants were aged 18 to 89 years from approximately 25 US areas. Data came from immunoSEQ multiplex PCR; TCRdb stores just in-frame clones and leaves some out. The sample lists roughly 250,000 clones; approximately 83% were seen once. The sequenced material came from PBMCs or T cells enriched from blood (not recorded which). The clonotype was recovered from a woman aged 25 to 45 who had recovered from COVID-19.

CDR3: CAITGDYNEQFF. CDR3 bases: TGTGCCATCACAGGGGACTACAATGAGCAGTTCTTC. V gene TRBV19 combines with J gene TRBJ2-1, with 7 bases lining up with TRBD1. CDR3 size: 12 residues. V lost 10 bases and J lost 3; bases outside the gene matches: 3. Germline V gene sequence: CDR1 LNHDA, CDR2 SQIVND (reference sequence).